This TCR beta chain was sequenced for a study of blood T cell repertoires in COVID-19. For the study at large: COVID-19 samples, acute and convalescent, were from the United States, Italy and Spain.

The germline V gene encodes CDR1 MGHDK and CDR2 SYGVNS. The CDR3 extends over 16 amino acids. V was trimmed by 5 bases and J by 0 bases, leaving 14 bases between them. Generated by immunoSEQ multiplex PCR, the TCRdb table keeps only in-frame clones and is missing some. The table has more than 250,000 clones, 80% to 90% seen once; the top ten hold around 2.2%. The V and J genes are TRBV25-1 and TRBJ2-4, with D possibly matching TRBD1 (6 bases). The material sequenced was PBMCs or T cells enriched from blood (not recorded which). The clonotype was recovered from a man aged 30 to 39 who had recovered from COVID-19. DNA for the CDR3: TGTGCCAGCAGTTCCCGGACAGACCTAGCCAAAAACATTCAGTACTTC. It encodes CASSSRTDLAKNIQYF. The variable domain in full, with the rest retrieved from reference TRBV25-1 and TRBJ2-4, is EADIYQTPRYLVIGTGKKITLECSQTMGHDKMYWYQQDPGMELHLIHYSYGVNSTEKGDLSSESTVSRIRTEHFPLTLESARPSHTSQYLCASSSRTDLAKNIQYFGAGTRLSVL.